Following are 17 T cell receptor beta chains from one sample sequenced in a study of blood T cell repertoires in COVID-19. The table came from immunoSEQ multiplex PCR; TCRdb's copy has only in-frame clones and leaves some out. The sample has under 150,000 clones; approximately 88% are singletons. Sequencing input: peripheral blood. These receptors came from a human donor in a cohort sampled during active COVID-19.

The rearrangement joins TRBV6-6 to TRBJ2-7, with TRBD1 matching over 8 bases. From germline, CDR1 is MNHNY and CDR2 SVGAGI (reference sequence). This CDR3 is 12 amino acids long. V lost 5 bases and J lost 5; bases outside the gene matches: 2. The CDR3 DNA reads TGTGCCAGCAGTGTGACAGGGGACGAGCAGTACTTC. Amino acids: CASSVTGDEQYF.

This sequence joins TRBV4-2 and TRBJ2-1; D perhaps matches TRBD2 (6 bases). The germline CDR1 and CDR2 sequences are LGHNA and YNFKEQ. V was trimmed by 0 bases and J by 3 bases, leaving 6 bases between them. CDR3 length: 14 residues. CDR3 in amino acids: CASSQERDYNEQFF. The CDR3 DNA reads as TGTGCCAGCAGCCAAGAGCGGGACTACAATGAGCAGTTCTTC.

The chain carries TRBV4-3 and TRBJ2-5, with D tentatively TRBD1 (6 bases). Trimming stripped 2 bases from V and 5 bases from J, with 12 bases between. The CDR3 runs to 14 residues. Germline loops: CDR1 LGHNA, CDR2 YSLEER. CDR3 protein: CASSQQGMGETQYF. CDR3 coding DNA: TGCGCCAGCAGCCAACAGGGGATGGGGGAGACCCAGTACTTC.

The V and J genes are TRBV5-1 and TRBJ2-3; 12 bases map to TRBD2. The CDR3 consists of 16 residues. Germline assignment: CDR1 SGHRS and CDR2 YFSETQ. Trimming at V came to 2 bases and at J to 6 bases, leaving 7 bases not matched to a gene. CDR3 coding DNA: TGCGCCAGCAGCTTAGGACTAGCGGGGATGAGGGATACGCAGTATTTT. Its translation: CASSLGLAGMRDTQYF.

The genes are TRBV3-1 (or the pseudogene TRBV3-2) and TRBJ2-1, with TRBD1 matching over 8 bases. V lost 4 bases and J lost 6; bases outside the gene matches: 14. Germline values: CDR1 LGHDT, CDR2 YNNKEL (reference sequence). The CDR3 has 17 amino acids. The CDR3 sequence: CASSPRGPGQAPNEQFF. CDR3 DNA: TGTGCCAGCAGCCCCAGGGGACCGGGACAGGCACCCAATGAGCAGTTCTTC.

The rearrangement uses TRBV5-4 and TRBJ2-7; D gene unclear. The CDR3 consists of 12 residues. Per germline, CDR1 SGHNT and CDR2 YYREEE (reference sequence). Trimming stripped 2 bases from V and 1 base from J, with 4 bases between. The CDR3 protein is CASSFSSYEQYF. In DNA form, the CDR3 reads TGTGCCAGCAGCTTCAGTTCCTACGAGCAGTACTTC.

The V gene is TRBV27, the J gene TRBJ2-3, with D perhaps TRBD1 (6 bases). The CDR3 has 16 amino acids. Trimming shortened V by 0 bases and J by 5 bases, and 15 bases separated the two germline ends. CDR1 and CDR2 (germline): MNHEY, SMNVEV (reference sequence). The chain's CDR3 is CASSLSMWGQGDTQYF. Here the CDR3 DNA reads TGTGCCAGCAGTTTATCGATGTGGGGACAAGGAGATACGCAGTATTTT.

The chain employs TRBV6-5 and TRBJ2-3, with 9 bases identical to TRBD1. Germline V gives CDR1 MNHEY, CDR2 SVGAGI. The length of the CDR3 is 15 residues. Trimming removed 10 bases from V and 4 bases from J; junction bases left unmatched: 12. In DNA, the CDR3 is TGTGCCACACACCAACCGGGACAGGGCGCAGATACGCAGTATTTT. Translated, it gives CATHQPGQGADTQYF.

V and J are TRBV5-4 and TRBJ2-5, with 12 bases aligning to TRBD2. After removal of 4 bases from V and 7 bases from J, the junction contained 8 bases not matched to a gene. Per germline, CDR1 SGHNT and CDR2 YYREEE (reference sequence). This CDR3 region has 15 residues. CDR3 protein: CASSPLAGGAGTQYF. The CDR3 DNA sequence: TGTGCCAGCAGCCCTCTAGCGGGGGGGGCGGGGACCCAGTACTTC. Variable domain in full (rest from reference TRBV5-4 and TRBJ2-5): ETGVTQSPTHLIKTRGQQVTLRCSSQSGHNTVSWYQQALGQGPQFIFQYYREEENGRGNFPPRFSGLQFPNYSSELNVNALELDDSALYLCASSPLAGGAGTQYFGPGTRLLVL.

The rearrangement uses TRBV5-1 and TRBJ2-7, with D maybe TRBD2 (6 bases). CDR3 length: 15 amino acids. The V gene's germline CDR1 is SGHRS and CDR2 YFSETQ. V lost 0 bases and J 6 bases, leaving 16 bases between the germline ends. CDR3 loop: CASSLVGGVLGEQYF. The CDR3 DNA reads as TGCGCCAGCAGCTTGGTGGGGGGTGTCCTAGGCGAGCAGTACTTC.

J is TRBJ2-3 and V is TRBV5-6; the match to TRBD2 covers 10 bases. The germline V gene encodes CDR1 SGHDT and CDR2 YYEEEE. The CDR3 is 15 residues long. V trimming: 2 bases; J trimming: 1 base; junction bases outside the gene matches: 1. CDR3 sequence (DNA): TGTGCCAGCAGCTTAGCGGGGGGGGGCACAGATACGCAGTATTTT. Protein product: CASSLAGGGTDTQYF.

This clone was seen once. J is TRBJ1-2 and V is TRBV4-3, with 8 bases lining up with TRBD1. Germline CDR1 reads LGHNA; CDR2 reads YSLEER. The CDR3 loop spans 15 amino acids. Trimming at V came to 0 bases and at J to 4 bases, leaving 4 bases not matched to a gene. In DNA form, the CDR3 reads TGCGCCAGCAGCCAAGATGGACAGGGTATCTATGGCTACACCTTC. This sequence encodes CASSQDGQGIYGYTF.

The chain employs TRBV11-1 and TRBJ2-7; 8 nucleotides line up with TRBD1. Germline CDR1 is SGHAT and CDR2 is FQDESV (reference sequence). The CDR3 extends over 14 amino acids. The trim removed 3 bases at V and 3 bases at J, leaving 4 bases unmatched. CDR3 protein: CASSFSTGVYEQYF. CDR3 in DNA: TGTGCCAGCAGCTTTTCGACAGGGGTCTACGAGCAGTACTTC.

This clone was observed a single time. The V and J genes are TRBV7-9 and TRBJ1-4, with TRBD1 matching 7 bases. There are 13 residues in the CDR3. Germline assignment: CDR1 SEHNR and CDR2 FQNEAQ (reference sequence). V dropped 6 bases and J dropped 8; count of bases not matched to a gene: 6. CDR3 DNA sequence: TGTGCCAGCAGGCGACAGGGCCGAGAAAAACTGTTTTTT. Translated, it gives CASRRQGREKLFF.

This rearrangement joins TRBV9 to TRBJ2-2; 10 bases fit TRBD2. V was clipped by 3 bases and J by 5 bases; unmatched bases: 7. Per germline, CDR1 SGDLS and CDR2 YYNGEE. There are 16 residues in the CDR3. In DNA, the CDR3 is TGTGCCAGCAGCGGAGCGGGGGGGTTTGTAACCGGGGAGCTGTTTTTT. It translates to CASSGAGGFVTGELFF.

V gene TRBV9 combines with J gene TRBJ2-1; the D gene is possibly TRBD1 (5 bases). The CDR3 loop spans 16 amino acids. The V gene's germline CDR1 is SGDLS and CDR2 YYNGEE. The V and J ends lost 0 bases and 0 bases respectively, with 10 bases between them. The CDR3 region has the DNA TGTGCCAGCAGCGTAGAGGGCCAGGGCTCCTACAATGAGCAGTTCTTC. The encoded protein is CASSVEGQGSYNEQFF. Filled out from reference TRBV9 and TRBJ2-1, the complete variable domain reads DSGVTQTPKHLITATGQRVTLRCSPRSGDLSVYWYQQSLDQGLQFLIQYYNGEERAKGNILERFSAQQFPDLHSELNLSSLELGDSALYFCASSVEGQGSYNEQFFGPGTRLTVL.

CDR3: CASSFQGLNTEAFF. The CDR3 coding sequence is TGCGCCAGCAGCTTTCAGGGCCTGAACACTGAAGCTTTCTTT. The J gene is TRBJ1-1, the V gene TRBV5-1; tentatively, D is TRBD1 (5 bases). The CDR3 is 14 residues long. CDR1 is SGHRS, CDR2 YFSETQ, per germline. Trimming shortened V by 2 bases and J by 0 bases, and 8 bases separated the two germline ends.